The next 6 T cell receptor beta chains were all read from a single sample in a study of OX40 agonist ivuxolimab in advanced cancers. Clones were sequenced by immunoSEQ multiplex PCR, and TCRdb holds only the in-frame ones, with some missing. Among tens of thousands of clones, around 83% were seen once, and the ten largest hold approximately 3.5%. Sequences were derived from CD4+ or CD8+ T cells sorted from blood, sampled in a trial of the OX40 agonist ivuxolimab. The receptors derive from an adult with an advanced solid tumor such as melanoma, head and neck, liver or kidney cancer.

J is TRBJ2-4 and V is TRBV25-1; D possibly matches TRBD1 or TRBD2 (6 bases each). V gave up 2 bases and J gave up 14 bases, with 19 bases separating them. The CDR3 is 14 residues long. Germline V gene lookup returns CDR1 MGHDK and CDR2 SYGVNS. The CDR3 here is CASSEPGDLRREYF. The CDR3 bases are TGTGCCAGCAGTGAACCAGGGGACTTAAGGAGAGAGTACTTC.

This chain connects TRBV2 to TRBJ1-3, with 8 bases matching TRBD1. The CDR3 loop spans 16 amino acids. Germline lookup yields CDR1 SNHLY and CDR2 FYNNEI. The junction had 5 bases not matched to a gene; V was cut back by 4 bases and J by 0 bases. CDR3 amino acids: CASSARQGTSGNTIYF. As DNA, the CDR3 is TGTGCCAGCAGTGCCCGACAGGGGACCTCTGGAAACACCATATATTTT. Filled out from reference TRBV2 and TRBJ1-3, the complete variable domain reads EPEVTQTPSHQVTQMGQEVILRCVPISNHLYFYWYRQILGQKVEFLVSFYNNEISEKSEIFDDQFSVERPDGSNFTLKIRSTKLEDSAMYFCASSARQGTSGNTIYFGEGSWLTVV.

This clone was observed a single time. V is TRBV28 and J is TRBJ1-4; no clear D. CDR3 length: 16 residues. The V and J ends lost 5 bases and 6 bases respectively, with 19 bases between them. Germline CDR1 MDHEN, CDR2 SYDVKM. The CDR3 coding sequence is TGTGCCAGCAGTCCCGCCGGGCTGGCGTTGGATGAAAAACTGTTTTTT. It translates to CASSPAGLALDEKLFF.

V usage is TRBV10-3 and J usage is TRBJ1-1; TRBD1 is a possible D gene (5 bases). The CDR3 is 15 amino acids. The germline V and J ends were trimmed by 10 bases and 6 bases, with 24 bases remaining between them. Germline values: CDR1 ENHRY, CDR2 SYGVKD. The CDR3 here is CATQTQGGREPEAFF. The CDR3 nucleotides read TGTGCCACCCAGACCCAAGGTGGCAGGGAACCTGAAGCTTTCTTT.

This clone appeared a single time. V gene TRBV29-1 combines with J gene TRBJ2-2, with D unclear. V gave up 1 base and J gave up 1 base, with 7 bases separating them. Germline V CDR1 and CDR2: SQVTM, ANQGSEA. The CDR3 contains 14 residues. CDR3 nucleotides: TGCAGCGTTGAAGGCCCCAGGAACACCGGGGAGCTGTTTTTT. Encoded protein: CSVEGPRNTGELFF.

V and J are TRBV30 and TRBJ1-1; 9 bases are shared with TRBD1. The CDR3 is made up of 14 amino acids. The germline gives CDR1 GTSNPN, CDR2 SVGIG (reference sequence). Losses at the gene ends were 3 bases for V and 1 base for J; bases not matched to a gene: 3. CDR3 amino acids: CAWRGQGRNTEAFF. The DNA of the CDR3 is TGTGCCTGGAGGGGACAGGGACGGAACACTGAAGCTTTCTTT.